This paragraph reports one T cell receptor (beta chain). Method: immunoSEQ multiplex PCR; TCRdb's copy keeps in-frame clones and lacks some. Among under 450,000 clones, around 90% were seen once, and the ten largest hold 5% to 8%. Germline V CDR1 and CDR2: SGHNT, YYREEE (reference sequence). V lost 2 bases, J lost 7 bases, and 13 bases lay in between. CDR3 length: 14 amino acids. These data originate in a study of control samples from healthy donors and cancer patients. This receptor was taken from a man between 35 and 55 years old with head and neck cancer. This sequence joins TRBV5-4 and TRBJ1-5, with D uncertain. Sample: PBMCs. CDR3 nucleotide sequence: TGTGCCAGCAGCTTTATTGGGGATGGGCAGCCCCAGCATTTT. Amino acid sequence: CASSFIGDGQPQHF.